These T cell receptor beta chains were read from a single sample in a study of response to subunit inactivated influenza vaccine. TCRdb itself ran the RT-PCR reads through MiXCR, one entry per CDR3 protein. The sample holds some 300,000 distinct CDR3 sequences, approximately 20% seen once. The sample here was PBMCs from blood, taken approximately 20 months after vaccination. The source of these receptors is a man aged 45 to 70 who received an inactivated influenza vaccine. CDR3s include the opening cysteine and the closing phenylalanine or tryptophan. Each record gives: CDR3 DNA, CDR3 protein, V gene, D gene, J gene, clone size. The D gene is left open where the match is weak. A clone size is listed for some rows: how often the clone was seen (once, few, many), or a class if it is expanded.

cdr3_nt: TGTGCCAGCAGCTTGGGATGGGCCTCTGGCTACACCTTC
cdr3_aa: CASSLGWASGYTF
v_call: TRBV5-5
d_call: .
j_call: TRBJ1-2
clone_size: few

cdr3_nt: TGTGCCAGCAGCGTAGGTGGTATGACTGAAGCTTTCTTT
cdr3_aa: CASSVGGMTEAFF
v_call: TRBV9
d_call: .
j_call: TRBJ1-1
clone_size: few

cdr3_nt: TGTGCCAGCAGCCAGACAGGGACAGATACGCAGTATTTT
cdr3_aa: CASSQTGTDTQYF
v_call: TRBV6-6
d_call: TRBD1
j_call: TRBJ2-3
clone_size: .

cdr3_nt: TGTGCCAGCAGCCAAGATGGGGGACTAGCGGGTGCTTCCTACAATGAGCAGTTCTTC
cdr3_aa: CASSQDGGLAGASYNEQFF
v_call: TRBV4-2
d_call: TRBD2
j_call: TRBJ2-1
clone_size: .

cdr3_nt: TGTGCCAGCTCACCGCTTCACAGCAATCAGCCCCAGCATTTT
cdr3_aa: CASSPLHSNQPQHF
v_call: TRBV18
d_call: .
j_call: TRBJ1-5
clone_size: few

cdr3_nt: TGTGCCAGCAGCTTATACCTCGGGCTAGGCTACGAGCAGTACTTC
cdr3_aa: CASSLYLGLGYEQYF
v_call: TRBV7-2
d_call: .
j_call: TRBJ2-7
clone_size: .

cdr3_nt: TGCAGTGCTATTAGCGGGAGTGGGCAAGAGACCCAGTACTTC
cdr3_aa: CSAISGSGQETQYF
v_call: TRBV20-1
d_call: TRBD2
j_call: TRBJ2-5
clone_size: .

cdr3_nt: TGTGCCAGCAGTTTCGGATTAAGAGGCTACACCTTC
cdr3_aa: CASSFGLRGYTF
v_call: TRBV12-3/TRBV12-4
d_call: .
j_call: TRBJ1-2
clone_size: .

cdr3_nt: TGTGCCAGTAGTACTCAGGGGTTCGATCAGCCCCAGCATTTT
cdr3_aa: CASSTQGFDQPQHF
v_call: TRBV19
d_call: .
j_call: TRBJ1-5
clone_size: few

cdr3_nt: TGCAGCGTTGAAGCCCCAGACAGCTACGAGCAGTACTTC
cdr3_aa: CSVEAPDSYEQYF
v_call: TRBV29-1
d_call: .
j_call: TRBJ2-7
clone_size: .

cdr3_nt: TGTGCCAGCAGTATTCCGGGACAGGGGTTTTATGGCTACACCTTC
cdr3_aa: CASSIPGQGFYGYTF
v_call: TRBV12-3/TRBV12-4
d_call: TRBD1
j_call: TRBJ1-2
clone_size: few

cdr3_nt: TGTGCCTGGAGTCTTCCTGGAAACACCATATATTTT
cdr3_aa: CAWSLPGNTIYF
v_call: TRBV30
d_call: .
j_call: TRBJ1-3
clone_size: .

cdr3_nt: TGTGCCAGCAGCTCCCTAGCCGGTGACAGTCAAACCTTC
cdr3_aa: CASSSLAGDSQTF
v_call: TRBV6-6
d_call: .
j_call: TRBJ1-2
clone_size: .

cdr3_nt: TGTGCCAGCAGTTACGCAGGCAGGGGAACTGAAGCTTTCTTT
cdr3_aa: CASSYAGRGTEAFF
v_call: TRBV6-5
d_call: .
j_call: TRBJ1-1
clone_size: .

cdr3_nt: TGTGCCAGCAGCCGCGCCGCCGGGTTCCACTCACCCCTCCACTTT
cdr3_aa: CASSRAAGFHSPLHF
v_call: TRBV7-9
d_call: .
j_call: TRBJ1-6
clone_size: few